This T cell receptor (beta chain) was found in a study of beta chain features in type 1 diabetes. Reverse transcription of all isolated RNA meant that expressed TCRB transcripts were sequenced. TCRdb's copy holds only in-frame clones and misses some; the assay was immunoSEQ multiplex PCR. The sample lists under 400,000 clones; roughly 12% were seen once. This CDR3 has 16 amino acids. Trimming cost V 4 bases and J 4 bases; bases outside gene matches: 7. Germline values: CDR1 LGHNA, CDR2 YSLEER. The sequence was collected from a man between 18 and 35 years old in good health. Material: naive CD4+ T cells from blood. The chain combines TRBV4-3 with TRBJ2-1; 10 positions agree with TRBD2. CDR3 nucleotide sequence: TGCGCCAGCAGCCCTTCGCCACTAGCGGGATACAATGAGCAGTTCTTC. Translated: CASSPSPLAGYNEQFF.